The clone carrying this T cell receptor (beta chain) was seen more than once but under ten times. This specimen comes from a study of T cells in Graves' hyperthyroidism and ophthalmopathy. This CDR3 has 15 amino acids. CDR1 and CDR2 from the germline V gene are LGHNT and FRNRAP. Trimming left V 1 base short and J 0 bases short, with 8 bases between. What was amplified from RNA transcripts were TCR beta CDR3 regions. With the HTBI primer set, the TCR CDR3 went through a first round of RT-PCR. TCRdb processed the multiplex PCR reads anew with MiXCR; each CDR3 protein has one entry. This table holds some 500,000 distinct CDR3 sequences, around 14% found once.

The source is a young woman with Graves' hyperthyroidism. Sample: blood. V gene TRBV12-5 combines with J gene TRBJ2-3, with D tentatively TRBD1 (5 bases). The CDR3, as DNA: TGTGCTAGTGGTTTGGGACAGTCTAGCACAGATACGCAGTATTTT. Translation gives CASGLGQSSTDTQYF.